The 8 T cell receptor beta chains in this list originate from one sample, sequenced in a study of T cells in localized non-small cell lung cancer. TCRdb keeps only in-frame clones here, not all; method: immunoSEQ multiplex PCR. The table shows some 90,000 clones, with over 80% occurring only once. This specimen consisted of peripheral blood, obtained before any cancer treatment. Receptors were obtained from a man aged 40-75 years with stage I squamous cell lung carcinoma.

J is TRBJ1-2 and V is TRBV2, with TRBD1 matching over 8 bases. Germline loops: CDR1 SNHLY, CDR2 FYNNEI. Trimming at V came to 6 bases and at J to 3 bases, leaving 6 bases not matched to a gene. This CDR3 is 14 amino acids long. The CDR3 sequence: CASSGQGVDYGYTF. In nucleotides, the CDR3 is TGTGCCAGCAGCGGACAGGGCGTAGACTATGGCTACACCTTC.

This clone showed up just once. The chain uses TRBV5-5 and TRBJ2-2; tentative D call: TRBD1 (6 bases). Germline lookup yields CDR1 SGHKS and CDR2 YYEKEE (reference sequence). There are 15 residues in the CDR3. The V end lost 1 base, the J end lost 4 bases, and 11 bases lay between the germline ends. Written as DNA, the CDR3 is TGTGCCAGCAGCTTGACAGGGCAGGTCACCGGGGAGCTGTTTTTT. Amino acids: CASSLTGQVTGELFF.

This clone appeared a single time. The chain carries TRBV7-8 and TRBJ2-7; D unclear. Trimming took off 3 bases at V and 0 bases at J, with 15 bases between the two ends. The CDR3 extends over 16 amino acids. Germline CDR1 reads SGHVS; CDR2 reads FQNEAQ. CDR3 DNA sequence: TGTGCCAGCAGCTTTCAACTGCTATCGGCCTCCTACGAGCAGTACTTC. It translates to CASSFQLLSASYEQYF.

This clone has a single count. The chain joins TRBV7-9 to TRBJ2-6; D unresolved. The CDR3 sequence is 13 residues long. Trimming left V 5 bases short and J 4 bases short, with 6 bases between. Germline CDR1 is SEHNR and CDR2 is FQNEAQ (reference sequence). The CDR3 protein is CASSRPGANVLTF. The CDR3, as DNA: TGTGCCAGCAGCCGACCCGGGGCCAACGTCCTGACTTTC. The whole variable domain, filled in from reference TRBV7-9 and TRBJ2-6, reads DTGVSQNPRHKITKRGQNVTFRCDPISEHNRLYWYRQTLGQGPEFLTYFQNEAQLEKSRLLSDRFSAERPKGSFSTLEIQRTEQGDSAMYLCASSRPGANVLTFGAGSRLTVL.

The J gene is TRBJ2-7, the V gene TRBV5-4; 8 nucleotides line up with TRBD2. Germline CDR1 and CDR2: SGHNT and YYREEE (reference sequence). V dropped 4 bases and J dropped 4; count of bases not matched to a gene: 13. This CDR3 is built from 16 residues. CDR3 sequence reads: CASSPMASGPQYEQYF. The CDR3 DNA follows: TGTGCCAGCAGCCCGATGGCTAGCGGGCCTCAGTACGAGCAGTACTTC.

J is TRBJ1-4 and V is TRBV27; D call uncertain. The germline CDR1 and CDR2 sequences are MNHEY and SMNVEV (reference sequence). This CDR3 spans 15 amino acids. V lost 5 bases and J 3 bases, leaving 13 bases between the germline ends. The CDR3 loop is CASSPGMAANEKLFF. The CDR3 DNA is TGTGCCAGCAGTCCCGGGATGGCGGCTAATGAAAAACTGTTTTTT.

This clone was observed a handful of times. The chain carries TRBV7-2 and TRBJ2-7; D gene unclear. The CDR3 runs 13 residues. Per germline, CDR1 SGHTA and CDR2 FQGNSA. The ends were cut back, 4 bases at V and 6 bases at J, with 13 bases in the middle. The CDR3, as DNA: TGTGCCAGCAGCTCGACGGCCTCGCGCGAGCAGTACTTC. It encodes CASSSTASREQYF.

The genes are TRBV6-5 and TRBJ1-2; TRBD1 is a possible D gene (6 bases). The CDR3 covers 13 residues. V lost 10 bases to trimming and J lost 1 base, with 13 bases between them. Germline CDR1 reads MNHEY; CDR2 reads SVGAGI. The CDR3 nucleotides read TGTGCCACCTCGCGGGGGCTTAACTATGGCTACACCTTC. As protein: CATSRGLNYGYTF.